The 3 T cell receptor beta chains given below trace back to one sample, sequenced in a study of long-term antiretroviral therapy in people with HIV. They ran version v3.0 of the immunoSEQ assay at survey level. The method was immunoSEQ multiplex PCR; TCRdb's version includes in-frame clones alone and lacks a portion of them. In the table there are approximately 30,000 clones, 95% to 98% of which are singletons. The sequences come from unsorted PBMCs, collected 7.6 years after starting antiretroviral therapy. The receptors were sampled from a man under 40 with HIV.

The chain is built from TRBV4-3 and TRBJ2-3, with a weak D call TRBD2 (6 bases). Trimming removed 5 bases at V and 6 bases at J, with 21 bases between. CDR1 and CDR2 from the germline V gene are LGHNA and YSLEER. This CDR3 is built from 16 residues. The CDR3 loop reads CASSYLPGADADTQYF. For the CDR3, the DNA is TGCGCCAGCAGCTACCTACCGGGAGCCGATGCGGATACGCAGTATTTT.

The V gene is TRBV10-3, the J gene TRBJ1-5; D remains unclear. The ends were cut back, 11 bases at V and 5 bases at J, with 16 bases in the middle. CDR1 is ENHRY and CDR2 is SYGVKD in the germline V gene. CDR3 length equals 13 residues. CDR3 in DNA: TGTGCCCCTTGTCGGGGTCAGGATCAGCCCCAGCATTTT. Protein sequence: CAPCRGQDQPQHF.

The J gene is TRBJ2-7, the V gene TRBV2; either TRBD1 or TRBD2 may fit D (5 bases each). Per the germline V gene, CDR1 is SNHLY and CDR2 is FYNNEI. V gave up 3 bases and J gave up 2 bases, with 11 bases separating them. The CDR3 is 14 amino acids. This CDR3 is CASSEGTGTYEQYF. CDR3 DNA: TGTGCCAGCAGTGAGGGGACGGGGACCTACGAGCAGTACTTC.